One TCR beta chain is described in this entry. This clone was observed a single time. No cognate antigen has been identified for it. Base qualities were left out, and no much larger clone turns up one base away. Whole blood was collected in K2EDTA tubes by collaborating institutions according to the institutions' own protocols. For TCRbeta analysis, collaborator samples were shipped as frozen whole blood, as isolated PBMCs, or as DNA extracted from either sample type. The data were obtained in a study of blood T cell repertoires in COVID-19 (dated by TCRdb to 2020 to 2022). For the study in its entirety: The collaborator samples originated in the United States, Italy and Spain and spanned the acute and convalescent phases of COVID-19. Deeply sampled blood TCRbeta repertoires from subjects exposed to, actively infected with, or recovered from COVID-19 were included in the dataset. The repertoires were released in a freely available public database meant as a resource for research on the immune response to SARS-CoV-2. HLA class I and class II types, where available, came from metadata supplied by the sample provider rather than from assay-based typing. Sample metadata almost always included a de-identified subject ID, COVID-19 status, age in years and sex. The prospective study material was composed of cDNA or gDNA derived from T cells, B-cell-depleted T cells, or PBMCs. Samples came from the ongoing ImmuneRACE study (first 160 participants) plus 1,254 subjects from 6 global collaborators.

The immunoSEQ Assay, a bias-controlled multiplex PCR, was used to amplify TCRbeta CDR3 regions from genomic DNA. In the authors' own workflow: The number of nucleated cells in each sample was estimated from the amplification of reference gene primers within the assay. Sequence reads were collapsed and filtered to measure the absolute abundance of every unique TCRbeta CDR3 rearrangement. For each sample, productive Simpson clonality was calculated as the square root of Simpson's diversity index over productive rearrangements. The immuneACCESS repertoire file appears here via TCRdb, limited to in-frame rearrangements. These files lack a portion of the clones; in checked studies, under half of the deficit traces to unresolved V genes, and the cause of the others is not known. V and J calls and clone size are those listed in that table; D and trimming were worked out from the DNA. A total of 84,000 or so clones appear in this sample, nearly 90% of them only once. The leading ten clones occupy about 7% of the sample.

The CDR3 measures 17 amino acids from cysteine to phenylalanine. The retained sequence is limited to the CDR3, 51 bases, with the frame set at the first base. The germline V gene encodes CDR1 LGHNA and CDR2 YSLEER. The germline ends are 20 bases apart after V is trimmed by 4 bases and J by 4 bases. Points the paper makes about the study in general: The amount of clinical and demographic metadata varied by source and participant and was provided uncurated.

The chain is encoded by TRBV4-3 joined to TRBJ2-1, with TRBD2 as a weak D call on 6 bases. The sequencing input was peripheral blood. This clonotype was sampled from a man aged 70 or older with acute or convalescent COVID-19. This receptor has the CDR3 CASSLEWRSGFYNEQFF. The DNA sequence is TGCGCCAGCAGCCTCGAGTGGCGCAGCGGGTTTTACAATGAGCAGTTCTTC.